The present entry profiles one TCR beta chain with its context. Antigen specificity is unknown. Specified treatment: around 19 received Ad26.COV2.S at low or high dose, single or two shots; roughly five received placebo; per-sample allocation not given. Samples analyzed were those drawn on day 63 after the first vaccine or placebo injection. The data were produced by immunoSEQ multiplex PCR, yet TCRdb's version contains in-frame clones alone and is incomplete. Of hundreds of thousands of clones in the sample, roughly 90% were seen once. This record comes from a study of Ad26.COV2.S vaccination and SARS-CoV-2 variants. Whole-study context: Participants got Ad26.COV2.S intramuscularly, once or twice 56 days apart. Whole-study findings and limits: Analyses of TCR breadth and depth may have underestimated total T cell responses.

Germline values: CDR1 LGHDT, CDR2 YNNKEL (reference sequence). The CDR3 runs 14 residues. The V end was cut by 3 bases, the J end by 6 bases, with 12 bases between. The chain joins TRBV3-1 (or the pseudogene TRBV3-2) to TRBJ1-5; possibly TRBD1 for D (5 bases). This clonotype was obtained from a person between 18 and 60 years old who received the Ad26.COV2.S COVID-19 vaccine or a placebo. The sample in question was peripheral blood, obtained in a trial of Ad26.COV2.S vaccine versus placebo. CDR3 amino acids: CASSQYRSGQPQHF. In nucleotides, the CDR3 is TGTGCCAGCAGCCAGTACAGGTCGGGTCAGCCCCAGCATTTT.